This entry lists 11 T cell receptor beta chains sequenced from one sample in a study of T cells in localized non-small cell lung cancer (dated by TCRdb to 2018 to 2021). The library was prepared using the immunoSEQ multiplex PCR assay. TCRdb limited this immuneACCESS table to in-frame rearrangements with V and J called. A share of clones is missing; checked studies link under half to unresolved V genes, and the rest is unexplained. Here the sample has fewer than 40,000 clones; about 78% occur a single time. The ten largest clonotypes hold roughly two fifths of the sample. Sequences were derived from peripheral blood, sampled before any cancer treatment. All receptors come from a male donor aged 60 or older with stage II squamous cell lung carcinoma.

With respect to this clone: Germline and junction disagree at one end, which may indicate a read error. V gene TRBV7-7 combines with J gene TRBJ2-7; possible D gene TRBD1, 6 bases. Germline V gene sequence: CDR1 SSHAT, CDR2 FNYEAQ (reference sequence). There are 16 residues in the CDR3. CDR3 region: CASSFPRDILSYEQYF. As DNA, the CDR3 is TGTGCTAGCAGCTTTCCCCGGGACATACTATCCTACGAGCAGTACTTC.

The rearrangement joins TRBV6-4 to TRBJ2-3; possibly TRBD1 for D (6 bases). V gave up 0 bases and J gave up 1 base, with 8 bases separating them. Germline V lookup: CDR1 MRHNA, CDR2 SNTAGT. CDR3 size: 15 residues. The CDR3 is CASSDSGGGTDTQYF. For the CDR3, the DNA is TGTGCCAGCAGTGACTCAGGGGGAGGCACAGATACGCAGTATTTT.

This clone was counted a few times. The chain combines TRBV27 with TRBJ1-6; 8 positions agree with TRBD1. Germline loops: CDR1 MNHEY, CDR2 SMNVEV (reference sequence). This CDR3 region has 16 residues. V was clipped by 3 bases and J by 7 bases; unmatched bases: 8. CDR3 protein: CASSLRTGGQNSPLHF. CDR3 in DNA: TGTGCCAGCAGTTTGAGAACAGGGGGACAGAATTCACCCCTCCACTTT.

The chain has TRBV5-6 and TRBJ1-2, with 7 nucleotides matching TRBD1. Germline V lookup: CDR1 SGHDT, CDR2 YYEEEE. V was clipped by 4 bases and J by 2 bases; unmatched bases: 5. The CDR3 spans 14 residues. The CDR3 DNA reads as TGTGCCAGCAGCCGGGACAGCGGGAACTATGGCTACACCTTC. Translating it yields CASSRDSGNYGYTF.

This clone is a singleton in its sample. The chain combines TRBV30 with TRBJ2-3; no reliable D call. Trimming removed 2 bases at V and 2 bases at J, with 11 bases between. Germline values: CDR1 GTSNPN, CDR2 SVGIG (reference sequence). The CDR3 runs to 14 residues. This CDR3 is CAWSTWSLTDTQYF. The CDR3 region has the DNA TGTGCCTGGAGTACCTGGTCCCTCACAGATACGCAGTATTTT.

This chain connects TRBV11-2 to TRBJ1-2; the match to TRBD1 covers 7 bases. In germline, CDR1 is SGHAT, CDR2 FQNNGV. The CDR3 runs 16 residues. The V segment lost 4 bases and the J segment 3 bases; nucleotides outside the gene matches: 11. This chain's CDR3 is CASSSDRVIWDYGYTF. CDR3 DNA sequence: TGTGCCAGCAGCTCCGACAGGGTAATTTGGGACTATGGCTACACCTTC.

The CDR3 region is CASSFPRVLNTEAFF. The CDR3 DNA reads TGTGCCAGCAGTTTTCCTCGGGTTCTGAACACTGAAGCTTTCTTT. The V call is TRBV28, the J call TRBJ1-1; D not resolved. The CDR3 has 15 residues. V dropped 3 bases and J dropped 0 bases, with 11 bases sitting between them. Germline CDR1 MDHEN, CDR2 SYDVKM.

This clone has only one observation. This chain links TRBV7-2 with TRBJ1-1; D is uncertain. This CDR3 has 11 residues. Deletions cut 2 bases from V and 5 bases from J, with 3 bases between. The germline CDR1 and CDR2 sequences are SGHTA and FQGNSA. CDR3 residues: CASSLNTEAFF. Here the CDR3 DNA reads TGTGCCAGCAGCTTAAATACTGAAGCTTTCTTT.

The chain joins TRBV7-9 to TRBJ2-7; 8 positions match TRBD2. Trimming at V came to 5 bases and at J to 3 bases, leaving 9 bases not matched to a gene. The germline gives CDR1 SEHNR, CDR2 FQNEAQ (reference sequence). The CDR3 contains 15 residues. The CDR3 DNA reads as TGTGCCAGCAGCCAAACCTCGGCGGGGGGCTACGAGCAGTACTTC. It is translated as CASSQTSAGGYEQYF.

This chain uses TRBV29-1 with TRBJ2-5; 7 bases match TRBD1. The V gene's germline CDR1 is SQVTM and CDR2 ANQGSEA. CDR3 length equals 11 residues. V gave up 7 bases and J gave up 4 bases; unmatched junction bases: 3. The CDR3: CSAGTVETQYF. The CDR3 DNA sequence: TGCAGCGCAGGGACAGTAGAGACCCAGTACTTC. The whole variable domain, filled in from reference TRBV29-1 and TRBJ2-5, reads SAVISQKPSRDICQRGTSLTIQCQVDSQVTMMFWYRQQPGQSLTLIATANQGSEATYESGFVIDKFPISRPNLTFSTLTVSNMSPEDSSIYLCSAGTVETQYFGPGTRLLVL.

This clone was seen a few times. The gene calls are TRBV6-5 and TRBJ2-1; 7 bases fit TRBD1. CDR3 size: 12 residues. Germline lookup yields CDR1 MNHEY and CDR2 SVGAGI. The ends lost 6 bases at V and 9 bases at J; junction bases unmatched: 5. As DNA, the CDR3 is TGTGCCAGCAGAGGGACAGCCGGTGAGCAGTTCTTC. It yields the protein CASRGTAGEQFF.